This TCR beta chain was recovered during a study of lymphopenia after photon versus proton radiotherapy. Germline CDR1 and CDR2: MGHRA and YSYEKL. This CDR3 has 14 amino acids. Deletions cut 4 bases from V and 5 bases from J, with 12 bases between. Clones were sequenced by immunoSEQ multiplex PCR, and TCRdb holds only the in-frame ones, with some missing. There are under 25,000 clones in the sample; approximately 81% occur only once, and around a sixth lies in the top ten. Sequencing was performed on peripheral blood, taken from a patient treated with photon-based radiotherapy. This rearrangement joins TRBV4-1 to TRBJ2-1, with D tentatively TRBD1 (6 bases). This clonotype originated in a man aged 55 to 70 with pancreatic cancer. DNA for the CDR3: TGCGCCAGCAGCCCCAGGGGTAGTAACAATGAGCAGTTCTTC. Translated, it gives CASSPRGSNNEQFF.